These T cell receptor beta chains were read from a single sample in a study of monozygotic twins with inflammatory bowel disease. Following a re-call of the 5' RACE reads, TCRdb has one entry per CDR3 protein and lacks DNA. The repertoire table contains about 300,000 distinct CDR3 sequences. Source material: blood. These receptors came from a human donor with ulcerative colitis or Crohn's disease, or a healthy co-twin of an affected twin (not recorded which). The CDR3 runs from the conserved cysteine through the conserved F or W.

v_gene,j_gene,CDR3aa
TRBV7-9,TRBJ2-7,CASSPPPWEGEQYF
TRBV29-1,TRBJ2-2,CSVGTGTNTGELFF
TRBV4-3,TRBJ2-7,CASSDRAWASEQYF
TRBV14,TRBJ1-6,CASSQDEGAASPLHF
TRBV6-1,TRBJ1-2,CASSWGGGPTADYGYTF
TRBV5-1,TRBJ1-2,CASSSWDSNYGYTF
TRBV7-2,TRBJ2-5,CASSFRRTQETQYF
TRBV24-1,TRBJ2-2,CATSGRGQAGTGELFF
TRBV29-1,TRBJ2-5,CSVKQPVITGTQYF
TRBV19,TRBJ2-1,CASSIGAGGLEDEQFF
TRBV12-3/TRBV12-4,TRBJ2-2,CASNSPGHTGELFF
TRBV7-2,TRBJ2-3,CASSPQGFTQYF
TRBV9,TRBJ2-6,CASSASGANVLTF
TRBV7-2,TRBJ2-2,CASSLGNRGDTGELFF
TRBV5-1,TRBJ2-1,CASSRDSLYNEQFF
TRBV30,TRBJ1-2,CAWSLGQGSNYGYTF
TRBV5-5,TRBJ1-3,CASSTTGGTTLPGNTIYF
TRBV12-3/TRBV12-4,TRBJ2-5,CASSSGLAGVETQYF
TRBV7-2,TRBJ2-1,CASSGLAGRSYNEQFF
TRBV5-1,TRBJ1-5,CASSFGGQNQPQHF
TRBV28,TRBJ2-1,CASSLIRQSYNEQFF
TRBV29-1,TRBJ1-1,CSGTQNTEAFF
TRBV5-1,TRBJ2-3,CASSQGQGGTDTQYF
TRBV9,TRBJ1-1,CASSVDSHMNTEAFF
TRBV6-5,TRBJ1-5,CASSYKLGTNQPQHF
TRBV15,TRBJ1-1,CATSEHSGGTEAFF
TRBV6-1,TRBJ2-1,CASSRDFRSSYNEQFF
TRBV28,TRBJ1-5,CASSRTVTQPQHF
TRBV6-2/TRBV6-3,TRBJ1-5,CASSPGTGTQKTEPQHF
TRBV29-1,TRBJ1-1,CSAMTGAGTEAFF
TRBV12-3/TRBV12-4,TRBJ2-2,CASSSLGGTGELFF